Each of the 24 T cell receptor beta chains below was sequenced from the same sample in a study of ipilimumab plus nivolumab after autologous stem cell transplantation. TCRdb's copy holds only in-frame clones and misses some; the assay was immunoSEQ multiplex PCR. The data contain about 18,000 clones, 80% of them singletons. Sequenced material: PBMCs, taken in a trial of ipilimumab plus nivolumab as post-transplant consolidation. Receptor source: a male donor with diffuse large B-cell lymphoma.

This chain uses TRBV10-3 with TRBJ2-3, with TRBD2 matching 9 bases. Germline assignment: CDR1 ENHRY and CDR2 SYGVKD. This CDR3 region has 15 residues. Trimming removed 3 bases from V and 3 bases from J; junction bases left unmatched: 4. CDR3 sequence (DNA): TGTGCCATCAGTGACTGGCTAGCGGGAACAGATACGCAGTATTTT. Translated: CAISDWLAGTDTQYF.

The V gene is TRBV18, the J gene TRBJ2-7, with D uncertain. With 0 bases removed from V and 0 bases from J, the gap between germline ends came to 9 bases. This CDR3 region has 15 residues. The germline V gene encodes CDR1 KGHSH and CDR2 LQKENI. The CDR3 DNA is TGTGCCAGCTCACCACCAGGGCCCGTCTCCTACGAGCAGTACTTC. Amino acids: CASSPPGPVSYEQYF.

CDR3: CASSRTGFRGEAFF. CDR3 DNA: TGTGCCAGCAGCCGTACAGGGTTCAGAGGTGAAGCTTTCTTT. The V gene is TRBV7-9, the J gene TRBJ1-1; a weak D match, TRBD1 (6 bases). V was clipped by 5 bases and J by 7 bases, with 17 bases between them. The CDR3 extends over 14 amino acids. Looked up from germline, CDR1 is SEHNR and CDR2 is FQNEAQ (reference sequence).

This chain uses TRBV19 with TRBJ1-1; D is possibly TRBD1 (6 bases). Germline V gives CDR1 LNHDA, CDR2 SQIVND (reference sequence). This CDR3 is 15 amino acids long. Trimming cost V 2 bases and J 5 bases, with 15 bases left between them. The CDR3 DNA is TGTGCCAGTAGTATATGGGACACGCGGGGGACTGAAGCTTTCTTT. Encoded protein: CASSIWDTRGTEAFF.

This chain links TRBV10-3 with TRBJ1-5; D is undetermined. Germline V gene lookup returns CDR1 ENHRY and CDR2 SYGVKD. The CDR3 has 13 amino acids. V was pared by 1 base and J by 0 bases, with 1 base between. CDR3 nucleotide sequence: TGTGCCATCAGTGAGTTTAGCAATCAGCCCCAGCATTTT. This sequence encodes CAISEFSNQPQHF.

This rearrangement joins TRBV30 to TRBJ1-6; tentative D call: TRBD1 (5 bases). Between the trimmed V and J ends, which lost 0 bases and 3 bases, there was a span of 12 bases. The germline V gene has CDR1 GTSNPN and CDR2 SVGIG (reference sequence). The CDR3 sequence is 16 residues long. CDR3 residues: CAWSVSGANYNSPLHF. The CDR3 DNA is TGTGCCTGGAGTGTGAGCGGGGCTAACTATAATTCACCCCTCCACTTT.

This chain connects TRBV7-6 to TRBJ2-7, with D possibly TRBD1 on 6 matching bases. Germline values: CDR1 SGHVS, CDR2 FNYEAQ. This CDR3 has 15 amino acids. V lost 3 bases and J 0 bases, leaving 12 bases between the germline ends. The CDR3 sequence is CASSFRPDSSYEQYF. CDR3 sequence (DNA): TGTGCCAGCAGCTTTAGGCCGGACAGCTCCTACGAGCAGTACTTC.

The J gene is TRBJ2-7, the V gene TRBV7-2; either TRBD1 or TRBD2 may supply D (6 bases each). V gave up 1 base and J gave up 3 bases, with 16 bases separating them. The CDR3 length is 16 residues. CDR1 is SGHTA and CDR2 is FQGNSA in the germline V gene. The CDR3, as DNA: TGTGCCAGCAGCTTAGAGGGGGGTACCGGAAACTACGAGCAGTACTTC. It is translated as CASSLEGGTGNYEQYF.

This clone appeared once. The chain uses TRBV6-1 and TRBJ2-3; D is unclear. Germline CDR1 and CDR2: MNHNS and SASEGT. The V end was cut by 4 bases, the J end by 0 bases, with 2 bases between. This CDR3 spans 12 amino acids. As DNA, the CDR3 is TGTGCCAGCAGTGGAAGCACAGATACGCAGTATTTT. The encoded protein is CASSGSTDTQYF.

This clone was detected a few times. V is TRBV2 and J is TRBJ1-2; D gene ambiguous. The ends were cut back, 6 bases at V and 8 bases at J, with 10 bases in the middle. The germline CDR1 and CDR2 sequences are SNHLY and FYNNEI. The CDR3 runs to 11 residues. The CDR3 here is CASSRVEGYTF. The CDR3 DNA follows: TGTGCCAGCAGCCGGGTAGAGGGCTACACCTTC.

The rearrangement uses TRBV19 and TRBJ2-1; possible D gene TRBD2, 6 bases. The CDR3 sequence is 13 residues long. The V end lost 6 bases, the J end lost 6 bases, and 12 bases lay between the germline ends. CDR1 is LNHDA and CDR2 is SQIVND in the germline V gene (reference sequence). CDR3 region: CASREEGFNEQFF. CDR3 DNA: TGTGCCAGTAGGGAGGAGGGCTTCAATGAGCAGTTCTTC. Using reference TRBV19 and TRBJ2-1 for the parts outside the CDR3, the full variable domain is DGGITQSPKYLFRKEGQNVTLSCEQNLNHDAMYWYRQDPGQGLRLIYYSQIVNDFQKGDIAEGYSVSREKKESFPLTVTSAQKNPTAFYLCASREEGFNEQFFGPGTRLTVL.

The chain recombines TRBV18 with TRBJ2-5, with TRBD2 matching 8 bases. From germline, CDR1 is KGHSH and CDR2 LQKENI. The CDR3 loop spans 14 amino acids. V lost 2 bases, J lost 5 bases, and 4 bases stayed unmatched. The CDR3 reads CASSPMRGAETQYF. DNA for the CDR3: TGTGCCAGCTCACCAATGCGGGGGGCTGAGACCCAGTACTTC.

This clone was observed a few times. The J gene is TRBJ2-5, the V gene TRBV5-1; the match to TRBD1 covers 11 bases. This CDR3 is 14 amino acids long. The germline CDR1 and CDR2 sequences are SGHRS and YFSETQ. The trim removed 4 bases at V and 3 bases at J, leaving 2 bases unmatched. Here the CDR3 reads CASSRTGGEETQYF. DNA for the CDR3: TGCGCCAGCAGCCGGACAGGGGGCGAAGAGACCCAGTACTTC. The full variable domain, rest sourced from reference TRBV5-1 and TRBJ2-5, is KAGVTQTPRYLIKTRGQQVTLSCSPISGHRSVSWYQQTPGQGLQFLFEYFSETQRNKGNFPGRFSGRQFSNSRSEMNVSTLELGDSALYLCASSRTGGEETQYFGPGTRLLVL.

This clone was seen a single time. This chain links TRBV7-8 with TRBJ2-7; TRBD1 might be the D (6 bases). The germline V gene encodes CDR1 SGHVS and CDR2 FQNEAQ. V gave up 1 base and J gave up 5 bases, with 12 bases separating them. The CDR3 covers 14 residues. CDR3 DNA: TGTGCCAGCAGCTTAGTGCCAGGGGTCGACGAGCAGTACTTC. Translated, it gives CASSLVPGVDEQYF.

The chain links TRBV5-1 to TRBJ2-5; 9 bases align to TRBD1. This CDR3 has 17 amino acids. Per germline, CDR1 SGHRS and CDR2 YFSETQ. J lost 2 bases, V lost 7 bases, and 15 bases had no gene match. As DNA, the CDR3 is TGCGCCAGCGGGGGGTTGACAGGGGGATATCTACAAGAGACCCAGTACTTC. This translates into CASGGLTGGYLQETQYF.

The chain couples TRBV30 to TRBJ1-2; the match to TRBD1 covers 8 bases. V shed 0 bases, J shed 7 bases, and the junction held 7 bases outside the gene matches. CDR3 size: 14 residues. Per germline, CDR1 GTSNPN and CDR2 SVGIG (reference sequence). This chain's CDR3 is CAWSVIAGGSGYTF. Here the CDR3 DNA reads TGTGCCTGGAGTGTAATCGCAGGGGGCAGTGGCTACACCTTC.

The chain is built from TRBV2 and TRBJ1-1; no reliable D call. The CDR3 extends over 14 amino acids. Trimming took 1 base from V and 4 from J, leaving 10 bases between them. Germline V CDR1 and CDR2: SNHLY, FYNNEI. The CDR3 region has the DNA TGTGCCAGCAGTGAAGAGAGTGGTGGCACTGAAGCTTTCTTT. It codes for CASSEESGGTEAFF.

The chain links TRBV30 to TRBJ1-6; 9 bases map to TRBD1. This CDR3 contains 15 residues. Germline V gene sequence: CDR1 GTSNPN, CDR2 SVGIG (reference sequence). V shed 3 bases and J 10 bases; nucleotides not matched to a gene: 10. The CDR3 protein is CAWRRQGTGPSPLHF. DNA of the CDR3: TGTGCCTGGAGGCGGCAAGGGACAGGGCCCTCACCCCTCCACTTT.

This chain links TRBV5-5 with TRBJ1-1; no reliable D call. Per germline, CDR1 SGHKS and CDR2 YYEKEE (reference sequence). The CDR3 runs 15 residues. V lost 0 bases to trimming and J lost 6 bases, with 15 bases between them. CDR3 DNA sequence: TGTGCCAGCAGCTTGGTTCTGGGTCCCGGTCCTGAAGCTTTCTTT. Translating it yields CASSLVLGPGPEAFF.

This chain uses TRBV29-1 with TRBJ2-1; 8 bases fit TRBD2. The trim removed 0 bases at V and 7 bases at J, leaving 11 bases unmatched. The CDR3 runs 16 residues. CDR1 and CDR2 (germline): SQVTM, ANQGSEA. The CDR3: CSVEDPGGAVLNEQFF. In DNA, the CDR3 is TGCAGCGTTGAAGATCCGGGGGGGGCGGTATTAAATGAGCAGTTCTTC.

CDR3 DNA sequence: TGTGCCAGCAGCTCCGAACGGAAAGCGGGCACTGAAGCTTTCTTT. Its translation: CASSSERKAGTEAFF. The gene calls are TRBV7-2 and TRBJ1-1; D gene uncertain. This CDR3 is 15 amino acids long. Germline lookup yields CDR1 SGHTA and CDR2 FQGNSA. Trimming removed 4 bases from V and 4 bases from J, with 16 bases in between.

This chain links TRBV19 with TRBJ2-5, with a weak D call TRBD1 (6 bases). Looked up from germline, CDR1 is LNHDA and CDR2 is SQIVND (reference sequence). The V gene lost 1 base and the J gene lost 0 bases, with 6 bases spanning the gap. This CDR3 comprises 14 residues. CDR3 in DNA: TGTGCCAGTAGTATAGGACAGGACCAAGAGACCCAGTACTTC. It specifies CASSIGQDQETQYF.

CDR3 DNA sequence: TGTGCCAGCAAATCGGGGGGCGACTACAATGAGCAGTTCTTC. Amino acids: CASKSGGDYNEQFF. This chain connects TRBV6-5 to TRBJ2-1; weak D call: TRBD2 (7 bases). V gave up 7 bases and J gave up 3 bases, with 13 bases separating them. The CDR3 has 14 amino acids. Germline CDR1 and CDR2: MNHEY and SVGAGI.

V usage is TRBV14 and J usage is TRBJ1-2; maybe TRBD1 (6 bases). Germline CDR1 is SGHDN and CDR2 is FVKESK. V lost 4 bases and J lost 4, with 16 bases in between. This CDR3 region has 15 residues. The CDR3 loop reads CASSRGLGTTYGYTF. CDR3 sequence (DNA): TGTGCCAGCAGCCGAGGACTCGGGACAACCTATGGCTACACCTTC.